This is a list of T cell receptor beta chains from one sample in a study of shared clonotypes between healthy human individuals. Generated by immunoSEQ multiplex PCR, the TCRdb table keeps only in-frame clones and is missing some. This table holds hundreds of thousands of clones, almost 97% found once. Sequencing input: naive CD4+ T cells sorted from blood. These receptors were obtained from a woman in her 30s in good health. CDR3s include the opening cysteine and the closing phenylalanine or tryptophan. Some rows mark clone size as missing; the rest say once, few, many or name a class of expanded clone.

V gene: TRBV18
clone size: NA
CDR3 protein: CASSPGTGGGYGYTF

V gene: TRBV18
clone size: NA
CDR3 protein: CASSFPGGTEAFF

V gene: TRBV5-1
clone size: once
CDR3 protein: CASSQQTSSTDTQYF

V gene: TRBV6-4
clone size: NA
CDR3 protein: CASSPRQGTNQPQHF

V gene: TRBV27
clone size: NA
CDR3 protein: CASSRGYEQYF

V gene: TRBV7-2
clone size: NA
CDR3 protein: CASSRQGGPYYEQYF

V gene: TRBV6-1
clone size: NA
CDR3 protein: CATRDSTQWGQHF

V gene: TRBV5-4
clone size: NA
CDR3 protein: CASSLDLKNTGELFF

V gene: TRBV6-5
clone size: NA
CDR3 protein: CASSQRDIGGYTF

V gene: TRBV6-1
clone size: once
CDR3 protein: CASSEIGWGNGFF

V gene: TRBV5-1
clone size: NA
CDR3 protein: CASSLPRAGGTDTQYF

V gene: TRBV29-1
clone size: NA
CDR3 protein: CSATTSSVSEQYF

V gene: TRBV11-1
clone size: NA
CDR3 protein: CASSLAGGRGYTF

V gene: TRBV25-1
clone size: NA
CDR3 protein: CASSEDTEAFF

V gene: TRBV10-1
clone size: NA
CDR3 protein: CASSDGQGIEAFF

V gene: TRBV7-6
clone size: NA
CDR3 protein: CASSLQGVSDTQYF

V gene: TRBV28
clone size: NA
CDR3 protein: CASSLAGAGVNEQFF

V gene: TRBV5-3
clone size: NA
CDR3 protein: CARSFRVGGEQYF

V gene: TRBV27
clone size: NA
CDR3 protein: CASSLSQLAKNIQYF

V gene: TRBV28
clone size: NA
CDR3 protein: CASRGQGPNSYEQYF

V gene: TRBV5-1
clone size: NA
CDR3 protein: CASSEGTTWPYNEQFF

V gene: TRBV4-1
clone size: NA
CDR3 protein: CASSQVRDRGNTIYF

V gene: TRBV18
clone size: NA
CDR3 protein: CASSSTDYEQYF